This T cell receptor (beta chain) is drawn from a study of monozygotic twins with inflammatory bowel disease. This CDR3 is 14 amino acids long. The template switching step added UMIs that contained a 6-nucleotide sample barcode. Two nested PCRs, around 16 and 10 cycles, amplified TCRalpha and TCRbeta cDNA. TCRdb derives one entry per CDR3 protein from the 5' RACE reads, leaving out DNA. The sample table includes approximately 390,000 distinct CDR3 sequences. The TCR comes from a human donor with ulcerative colitis or Crohn's disease, or a healthy co-twin of an affected twin (not recorded which). Sequences were obtained from blood. The chain is built from TRBV12-3 or TRBV12-4 and TRBJ1-1; the TCRdb D gene call, TRBD1, has no DNA to confirm it. The CDR3 sequence: CASRAQGADTEAFF.